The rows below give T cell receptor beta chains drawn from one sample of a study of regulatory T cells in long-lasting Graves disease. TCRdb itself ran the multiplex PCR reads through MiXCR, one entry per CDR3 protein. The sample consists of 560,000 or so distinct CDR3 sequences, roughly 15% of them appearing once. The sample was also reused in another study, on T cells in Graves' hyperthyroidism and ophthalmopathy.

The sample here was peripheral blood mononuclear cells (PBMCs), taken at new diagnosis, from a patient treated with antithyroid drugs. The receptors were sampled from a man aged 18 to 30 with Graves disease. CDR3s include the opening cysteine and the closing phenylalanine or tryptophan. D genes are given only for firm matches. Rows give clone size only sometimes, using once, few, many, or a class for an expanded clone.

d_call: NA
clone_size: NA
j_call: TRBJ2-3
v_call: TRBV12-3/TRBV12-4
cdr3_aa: CASQLPNTDTQYF
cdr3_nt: TGTGCCAGCCAACTACCAAACACAGATACGCAGTATTTT

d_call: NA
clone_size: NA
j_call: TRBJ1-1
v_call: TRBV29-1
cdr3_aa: CSVEDPVGGTEAFF
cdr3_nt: TGCAGCGTTGAAGATCCCGTGGGGGGAACTGAAGCTTTCTTT

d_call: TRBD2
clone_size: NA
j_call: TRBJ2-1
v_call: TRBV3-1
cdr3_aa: CASSQGRPGLEPYNEQFF
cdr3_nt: TGTGCCAGCAGCCAAGGACGCCCGGGACTAGAGCCCTACAATGAGCAGTTCTTC

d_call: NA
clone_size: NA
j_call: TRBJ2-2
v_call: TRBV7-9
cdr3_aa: CASSPLQGPFNTGELFF
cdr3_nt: TGTGCCAGCAGCCCGCTACAGGGACCTTTTAACACCGGGGAGCTGTTTTTT

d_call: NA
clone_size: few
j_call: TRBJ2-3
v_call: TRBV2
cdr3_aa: CASSEGRTISTQCF
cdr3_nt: TGTGCCAGCAGTGAAGGCCGGACCATTTCGACGCAGTGTTTT

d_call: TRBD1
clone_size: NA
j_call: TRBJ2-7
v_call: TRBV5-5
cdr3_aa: CASSPPNRGLSSYEQYF
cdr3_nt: TGTGCCAGCAGCCCACCCAACAGGGGCCTTAGCTCCTACGAGCAGTACTTC

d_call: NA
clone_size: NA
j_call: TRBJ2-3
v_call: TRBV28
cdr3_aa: CASRLGLPNTDTQYF
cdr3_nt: TGTGCCAGCCGATTGGGACTTCCAAACACAGATACGCAGTATTTT

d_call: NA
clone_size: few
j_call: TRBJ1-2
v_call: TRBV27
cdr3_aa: CASGFSPAYGYTF
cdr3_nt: TGTGCCAGCGGCTTTTCTCCTGCTTATGGCTACACCTTC

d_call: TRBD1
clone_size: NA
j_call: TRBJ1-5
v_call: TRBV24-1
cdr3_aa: CATSDGDRPNQPQHF
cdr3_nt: TGTGCCACCAGTGACGGGGACAGGCCTAATCAGCCCCAGCATTTT

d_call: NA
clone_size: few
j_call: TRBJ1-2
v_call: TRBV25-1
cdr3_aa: CASSLAAARGYTF
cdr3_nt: TGTGCCAGCTCGCTCGCGGCGGCCCGTGGCTACACCTTC

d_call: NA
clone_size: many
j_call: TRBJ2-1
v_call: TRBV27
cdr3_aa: CASSLRDLSYNEQFF
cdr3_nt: TGTGCCAGCAGCTTACGTGACCTCTCCTACAATGAGCAGTTCTTC

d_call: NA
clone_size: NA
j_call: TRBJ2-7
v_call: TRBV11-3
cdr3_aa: CASSSSGTSGGEQYF
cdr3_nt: TGTGCCAGCAGCTCATCCGGGACGTCTGGGGGTGAGCAGTACTTC

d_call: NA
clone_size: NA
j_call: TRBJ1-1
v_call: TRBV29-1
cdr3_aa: CSTSLRQGTEAFF
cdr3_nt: TGCAGCACCTCTCTTAGGCAGGGCACTGAAGCTTTCTTT